This TCR beta chain was captured by sequencing in a study of cytomegalovirus exposure and HLA in healthy donors. The PCR made use of 60 Vbeta and 13 Jbeta primers. This table comes from immunoSEQ multiplex PCR, and its TCRdb copy is limited to in-frame clones, with some not included. Of approximately 80,000 clones in the sample, under 85% were seen once. The specimen was PBMCs. This clonotype originated in a woman aged 40 to 50 in good health and CMV-seropositive.

CDR3 amino acids: CATSTGDSGRGGDTQYF. The DNA for the CDR3 is TGTGCCACCAGCACGGGGGATAGCGGGAGGGGCGGAGATACGCAGTATTTT. The chain couples TRBV15 to TRBJ2-3, with 11 positions matching TRBD2. CDR1 LNHNV and CDR2 YYDKDF come from the germline V gene (reference sequence). The CDR3 runs 17 residues. After removal of 4 bases from V and 5 bases from J, the junction contained 11 bases not matched to a gene.